What follows are 16 T cell receptor beta chains derived from one specimen sequenced in a study of T-cell memory formation after mild COVID-19. TCRdb used MiXCR to reprocess the 5' RACE reads, holding one entry per CDR3 protein. The table records under 700,000 distinct CDR3 sequences, 20% of them present only once. The sequenced sample was PBMCs or a T cell subset sorted from them (not recorded which). The receptor source for this set is an adult woman who had mild COVID-19 (a few samples of this study predate the infection). Cell type and time point are not known.

There are a few counts of this clonotype. V gene TRBV19 combines with J gene TRBJ2-2; D is unclear. The CDR3 covers 11 residues. Trimming cost V 5 bases and J 7 bases, with 5 bases left between them. The germline V gene has CDR1 LNHDA and CDR2 SQIVND (reference sequence). The CDR3 bases are TGTGCCAGTAGTGCGTACGGGGAGCTGTTTTTT. It translates to CASSAYGELFF.

This clonotype was observed a handful of times. This chain joins TRBV2 and TRBJ1-5, with TRBD1 matching 7 bases. The CDR3 spans 14 residues. V lost 4 bases to trimming and J lost 4 bases; unmatched junction nucleotides: 4. Germline V CDR1 and CDR2: SNHLY, FYNNEI. The CDR3 DNA reads as TGTGCCAGCAGTGGGACAGGCGAAAATCAGCCCCAGCATTTT. Amino acids: CASSGTGENQPQHF.

The V and J genes are TRBV5-4 and TRBJ1-5; D unresolved. CDR3 length equals 16 residues. CDR1 is SGHNT, CDR2 YYREEE, per germline (reference sequence). The V end lost 4 bases, the J end lost 2 bases, and 16 bases lay between the germline ends. Here the CDR3 reads CASSSGGDRGNQPQHF. The CDR3 DNA reads as TGTGCCAGCAGCAGTGGTGGGGATCGCGGCAATCAGCCCCAGCATTTT. The whole variable domain, filled in from reference TRBV5-4 and TRBJ1-5, reads ETGVTQSPTHLIKTRGQQVTLRCSSQSGHNTVSWYQQALGQGPQFIFQYYREEENGRGNFPPRFSGLQFPNYSSELNVNALELDDSALYLCASSSGGDRGNQPQHFGDGTRLSIL.

The rearrangement uses TRBV7-6 and TRBJ2-2; D remains ambiguous. Trimming took off 6 bases at V and 6 bases at J, with 8 bases between the two ends. The CDR3 has 12 residues. Germline V gives CDR1 SGHVS, CDR2 FNYEAQ. CDR3 coding DNA: TGTGCCAGCAGTTGGGTCGCCGGGGAGCTGTTTTTT. Translation gives CASSWVAGELFF.

The chain uses TRBV2 and TRBJ1-4; 8 bases are shared with TRBD1. The trim removed 8 bases at V and 8 bases at J, leaving 10 bases unmatched. This CDR3 comprises 14 residues. CDR1 is SNHLY and CDR2 is FYNNEI in the germline V gene. CDR3 loop: CASGAGGMREKLFF. Here the CDR3 DNA reads TGTGCCAGCGGGGCAGGGGGCATGAGGGAAAAACTGTTTTTT.

This clonotype was picked up many times. The genes are TRBV7-3 and TRBJ1-5; no firm D call. Per germline, CDR1 SGHTA and CDR2 FQGTGA. The CDR3 has 14 amino acids. V was pared by 2 bases and J by 0 bases, with 5 bases between. The CDR3 loop is CASSLSYSNQPQHF. In nucleotides, the CDR3 is TGTGCCAGCAGCTTATCATATAGCAATCAGCCCCAGCATTTT.

The table lists this clonotype with a count of one. This chain links TRBV24-1 with TRBJ1-4; possibly TRBD1 for D (6 bases). From germline, CDR1 is KGHDR and CDR2 SFDVKD. V was shortened by 2 bases and J by 11 bases, with 11 bases between the two germline ends. CDR3 length: 13 amino acids. Here the CDR3 reads CATSDYTGQKLFF. In DNA form, the CDR3 reads TGTGCCACCAGTGATTATACCGGACAGAAACTGTTTTTT.

The V and J genes are TRBV11-3 and TRBJ2-7; D tentatively fits TRBD1 or TRBD2 (5 bases each). The CDR3 is made up of 15 amino acids. Per the germline V gene, CDR1 is SGHNT and CDR2 is YENEEA. The ends were cut back, 0 bases at V and 4 bases at J, with 13 bases in the middle. The DNA of the CDR3 is TGTGCCAGCAGCTTAGACGGGGCATCGGGTTACGAGCAGTACTTC. This sequence encodes CASSLDGASGYEQYF.

This clonotype was counted only a few times. V usage is TRBV7-9 and J usage is TRBJ2-5, with 15 bases that match TRBD2. There are 19 residues in the CDR3. In germline, CDR1 is SEHNR, CDR2 FQNEAQ (reference sequence). J gave up 4 bases and V 5 bases, and 14 bases lay outside the gene matches. CDR3 DNA sequence: TGTGCCAGCAGCCCACATCGGGGACTAGCGGGAGGTCCCAGAGAGACCCAGTACTTC. Encoded protein: CASSPHRGLAGGPRETQYF.

The V and J genes are TRBV27 and TRBJ1-1, with a weak D call TRBD1 (6 bases). The germline V gene encodes CDR1 MNHEY and CDR2 SMNVEV (reference sequence). CDR3 size: 15 residues. V lost 5 bases, J lost 0 bases, and 13 bases lay in between. This CDR3 reads CASSPGQKMNTEAFF. For the CDR3, the DNA is TGTGCCAGCAGTCCTGGACAGAAAATGAACACTGAAGCTTTCTTT.

This clonotype was counted only a few times. V is TRBV5-1 and J is TRBJ2-3, with D unresolved. The CDR3 spans 12 residues. Germline lookup yields CDR1 SGHRS and CDR2 YFSETQ. V gave up 4 bases and J gave up 3 bases, with 6 bases separating them. The CDR3 protein is CASSPQTDTQYF. DNA for the CDR3: TGCGCCAGCAGCCCACAGACAGATACGCAGTATTTT.

In its sample, this clonotype was seen a few times. This chain links TRBV5-6 with TRBJ1-2; D gene ambiguous. Germline assignment: CDR1 SGHDT and CDR2 YYEEEE. Deletions cut 0 bases from V and 3 bases from J, with 6 bases between. This CDR3 contains 13 residues. The CDR3 sequence is CASSLGPYYGYTF. The CDR3 DNA reads TGTGCCAGCAGCTTGGGGCCTTACTATGGCTACACCTTC.

V usage is TRBV6-6 and J usage is TRBJ2-7; D gene uncertain. The CDR3 has 17 residues. Germline loops: CDR1 MNHNY, CDR2 SVGAGI (reference sequence). The V and J ends lost 0 bases and 3 bases respectively, with 18 bases between them. The CDR3 sequence is CASSYSIVTSTSYEQYF. The CDR3 coding sequence is TGTGCCAGCAGTTACTCGATAGTAACCAGCACAAGCTACGAGCAGTACTTC.

The table lists this clonotype with a few counts. The chain employs TRBV27 and TRBJ2-5; D uncertain. V was trimmed by 5 bases and J by 4 bases, leaving 14 bases between them. The CDR3 contains 14 residues. CDR1 MNHEY and CDR2 SMNVEV come from the germline V gene (reference sequence). The CDR3 DNA reads TGTGCCAGCAGTCCTAACTCAGTGATAGAGACCCAGTACTTC. The encoded protein is CASSPNSVIETQYF.

This clonotype was seen more than once but under ten times. V is TRBV6-1 and J is TRBJ2-1, with 7 bases aligning to TRBD2. The CDR3 consists of 16 residues. Per the germline V gene, CDR1 is MNHNS and CDR2 is SASEGT. J lost 9 bases, V lost 6 bases, and 17 bases had no gene match. The CDR3 sequence is CASSELGWRELTEQFF. DNA of the CDR3: TGTGCCAGCAGCGAACTAGGTTGGCGGGAGTTAACTGAGCAGTTCTTC.

As to this clonotype: Given the absence of the conserved phenylalanine or tryptophan at the CDR3 end, a read error is likely. V usage is TRBV12-3 or TRBV12-4 and J usage is TRBJ1-5; 7 bases agree with TRBD1. J was trimmed by 4 bases and V by 5 bases; bases with no gene match: 5. The CDR3 is 14 amino acids. In nucleotides, the CDR3 is TGTGCCAGCAGTCCGGGACAGACGAATCAGCCCCAGCATTTG. This codes for CASSPGQTNQPQHL.